These 25 T cell receptor beta chains share one sample of origin, sequenced in a study of T cell changes during pregnancy in multiple sclerosis. Repertoires were generated with immunoSEQ multiplex PCR, while TCRdb's copy carries only in-frame clones and drops some. The sample records tens of thousands of clones, approximately 90% being singletons. Here the sequenced sample was peripheral blood, taken after pregnancy. These TCRs come from a female donor with multiple sclerosis, enrolled in a pregnancy study.

J is TRBJ1-3 and V is TRBV5-1; 12 nucleotides match TRBD1. CDR1 SGHRS and CDR2 YFSETQ come from the germline V gene. V shed 4 bases and J 8 bases; nucleotides not matched to a gene: 4. This CDR3 has 14 amino acids. This CDR3 is CASSAGQGAYTIYF. The CDR3 DNA sequence: TGCGCCAGCAGCGCGGGACAGGGGGCCTACACCATATATTTT.

This chain links TRBV4-3 with TRBJ2-3, with TRBD1 as a possible D gene (5 bases). The CDR3 consists of 16 residues. The ends were cut back, 1 base at V and 4 bases at J, with 15 bases in the middle. From germline, CDR1 is LGHNA and CDR2 YSLEER. The CDR3 is CASSQGTITVPDTQYF. CDR3 nucleotides: TGCGCCAGCAGCCAAGGGACAATAACCGTCCCAGATACGCAGTATTTT.

The chain recombines TRBV28 with TRBJ1-2; 9 bases align to TRBD1. In germline, CDR1 is MDHEN, CDR2 SYDVKM. This CDR3 comprises 15 residues. The ends lost 6 bases at V and 7 bases at J; junction bases unmatched: 12. The CDR3 DNA follows: TGTGCCAGCAGCTACCAGACAGGGGGGGAAGGTGGCTACACCTTC. It is translated as CASSYQTGGEGGYTF.

The chain employs TRBV19 and TRBJ2-1, with D possibly matching TRBD2 (6 bases). Germline values: CDR1 LNHDA, CDR2 SQIVND (reference sequence). Trimming removed 7 bases at V and 5 bases at J, with 15 bases between. The CDR3 extends over 14 amino acids. The CDR3: CASTMGIADNEQFF. The CDR3 bases are TGTGCCAGTACCATGGGGATAGCGGACAATGAGCAGTTCTTC.

The chain links TRBV28 to TRBJ2-5, with D hard to call. Trimming took 1 base from V and 2 from J, leaving 17 bases between them. CDR3 length equals 17 residues. From germline, CDR1 is MDHEN and CDR2 SYDVKM. The CDR3 here is CASSLSPPYGEQETQYF. The CDR3, as DNA: TGTGCCAGCAGTTTATCCCCCCCGTATGGAGAGCAAGAGACCCAGTACTTC.

The chain carries TRBV6-1 and TRBJ2-3; no definite D call. CDR1 and CDR2 from the germline V gene are MNHNS and SASEGT. CDR3 length: 13 residues. The V gene lost 1 base and the J gene lost 5 bases, with 7 bases spanning the gap. The CDR3 reads CASSEVVEDTQYF. The CDR3 DNA is TGTGCCAGCAGTGAAGTGGTAGAAGATACGCAGTATTTT.

This clone was recorded only once. The V gene is TRBV6-1, the J gene TRBJ2-2, with TRBD1 as a possible D gene (5 bases). Per the germline V gene, CDR1 is MNHNS and CDR2 is SASEGT. The CDR3 extends over 14 amino acids. V lost 7 bases and J lost 0, with 9 bases in between. CDR3 coding DNA: TGTGCCAGCATCCAGGGAACGAACACCGGGGAGCTGTTTTTT. Translated, it gives CASIQGTNTGELFF.

This chain links TRBV4-2 with TRBJ2-7, with D perhaps TRBD2 (6 bases). Germline loops: CDR1 LGHNA, CDR2 YNFKEQ. Trimming stripped 0 bases from V and 4 bases from J, with 16 bases between. The CDR3 is 16 residues long. CDR3 loop: CASSQDGRGNSYEQYF. DNA of the CDR3: TGTGCCAGCAGCCAAGATGGGCGCGGGAATAGTTACGAGCAGTACTTC.

The DNA of the CDR3 is TGTGCCAGCAGTATTCATGGACAGACCGATACGCAGTATTTT. Residues: CASSIHGQTDTQYF. This chain joins TRBV6-1 and TRBJ2-3; a possible D gene is TRBD1 (6 bases). The length of the CDR3 is 14 residues. V gave up 5 bases and J gave up 6 bases, with 15 bases separating them. Germline CDR1 MNHNS, CDR2 SASEGT.

V gene TRBV2 combines with J gene TRBJ2-1, with 12 bases that match TRBD2. The V segment lost 6 bases and the J segment 9 bases; nucleotides outside the gene matches: 9. The V gene's germline CDR1 is SNHLY and CDR2 FYNNEI. The CDR3 covers 15 residues. The CDR3 nucleotides are TGTGCCAGCAGGGCCACGACTAGCGGGAGCGGTGAGCAGTTCTTC. This encodes CASRATTSGSGEQFF.

This clone came up once. The genes are TRBV10-3 and TRBJ2-1; 11 bases align to TRBD2. Germline CDR1 and CDR2: ENHRY and SYGVKD. The CDR3 totals 14 residues. V lost 10 bases to trimming and J lost 5 bases; unmatched junction nucleotides: 7. CDR3 DNA: TGTGCCACTTCCGGGACTAGCGGAGACAATGAGCAGTTCTTC. It specifies CATSGTSGDNEQFF.

The J gene is TRBJ2-3, the V gene TRBV2, with 11 bases matching TRBD2. CDR3 length equals 15 residues. Germline V CDR1 and CDR2: SNHLY, FYNNEI. The J segment lost 3 bases and the V segment lost 6 bases, leaving 5 bases of the junction unmatched. The chain's CDR3 is CASRRLAGGTDTQYF. CDR3 nucleotide sequence: TGTGCCAGCAGGAGGCTAGCGGGAGGAACAGATACGCAGTATTTT.

The gene calls are TRBV10-3 and TRBJ2-4; 7 bases agree with TRBD2. Germline V gene data show CDR1 as ENHRY and CDR2 as SYGVKD. This CDR3 region has 17 residues. The ends lost 0 bases at V and 6 bases at J; junction bases unmatched: 11. The CDR3 nucleotides read TGTGCCATCAGTGAGTCGCCCGGGAGGCCGGGGGGAAACATTCAGTACTTC. Its protein is CAISESPGRPGGNIQYF.

The chain couples TRBV9 to TRBJ2-2; 7 nucleotides align to TRBD2. CDR1 and CDR2 from the germline V gene are SGDLS and YYNGEE. V gave up 3 bases and J gave up 5 bases; unmatched junction bases: 10. The CDR3 length is 16 residues. In nucleotides, the CDR3 is TGTGCCAGCAGCGGTTCCGTACTAGCGTCTACCGGGGAGCTGTTTTTT. This encodes CASSGSVLASTGELFF.

This chain links TRBV6-1 with TRBJ2-2; 7 bases match TRBD2. CDR3 length: 16 residues. J gave up 4 bases and V 4 bases, and 9 bases lay outside the gene matches. Per the germline V gene, CDR1 is MNHNS and CDR2 is SASEGT. DNA for the CDR3: TGTGCCAGCAGTGGGGGACTACGCGCGGGCACCGGGGAGCTGTTTTTT. This encodes CASSGGLRAGTGELFF.

The V and J genes are TRBV7-6 and TRBJ2-1; 14 bases fit TRBD2. Germline CDR1 and CDR2: SGHVS and FNYEAQ. The CDR3 has 14 amino acids. The trim removed 6 bases at V and 10 bases at J, leaving 5 bases unmatched. Here the CDR3 DNA reads TGTGCCAGCAGGGGACTAGCGGGAGCGGGGGAGCAGTTCTTC. Encoded protein: CASRGLAGAGEQFF.

J is TRBJ2-7 and V is TRBV11-2; the D gene is possibly TRBD1 (5 bases). The germline V gene encodes CDR1 SGHAT and CDR2 FQNNGV. The V and J ends lost 5 bases and 2 bases respectively, with 13 bases between them. The CDR3 length is 14 residues. CDR3 protein: CASSPTDSPYEQYF. The CDR3 bases are TGTGCCAGCAGCCCAACAGACAGTCCCTACGAGCAGTACTTC.

The chain is built from TRBV2 and TRBJ2-7, with TRBD2 matching over 14 bases. CDR1 is SNHLY, CDR2 FYNNEI, per germline. This CDR3 has 17 amino acids. Unmatched junction bases numbered 7, after V lost 6 bases and J lost 0 bases. CDR3 region: CASRGLAGDPHSYEQYF. The DNA of the CDR3 is TGTGCCAGCAGGGGACTAGCGGGAGATCCCCACTCCTACGAGCAGTACTTC.

The chain recombines TRBV4-1 with TRBJ1-1; D may be TRBD1 (6 bases). The germline V and J ends were trimmed by 3 bases and 5 bases, with 13 bases remaining between them. Per the germline V gene, CDR1 is MGHRA and CDR2 is YSYEKL. CDR3 length equals 14 residues. In DNA, the CDR3 is TGCGCCAGCAGCCACCGAAAGGGGGGGACTGAAGCTTTCTTT. Translated, it gives CASSHRKGGTEAFF.

CDR3 coding DNA: TGTGCCTGGGGCACAGGCGTCTCTGGAAACACCATATATTTT. Encoded protein: CAWGTGVSGNTIYF. V usage is TRBV30 and J usage is TRBJ1-3; D perhaps matches TRBD1 (5 bases). This CDR3 has 14 residues. The germline V gene has CDR1 GTSNPN and CDR2 SVGIG (reference sequence). Between the trimmed V and J ends, which lost 5 bases and 0 bases, there was a span of 11 bases.

The chain carries TRBV5-6 and TRBJ2-2; a possible D gene is TRBD2 (6 bases). The CDR3 sequence is 14 residues long. Trimming pared 4 bases from V and 5 bases from J, leaving 12 bases between. Germline V gene data show CDR1 as SGHDT and CDR2 as YYEEEE. The CDR3 DNA reads TGTGCCAGCAGCGGGGGGTTAGCTACCGGGGAGCTGTTTTTT. Protein sequence: CASSGGLATGELFF.

The chain carries TRBV19 and TRBJ1-1; D gene uncertain. Trimming shortened V by 3 bases and J by 1 base, and 6 bases separated the two germline ends. The germline V gene has CDR1 LNHDA and CDR2 SQIVND (reference sequence). This CDR3 region has 13 residues. The CDR3 loop is CASSIEENTEAFF. CDR3 bases: TGTGCCAGTAGTATTGAGGAGAACACTGAAGCTTTCTTT.

The count of this clone is one. This chain uses TRBV7-2 with TRBJ2-5; 11 bases map to TRBD2. Germline values: CDR1 SGHTA, CDR2 FQGNSA. The trim removed 4 bases at V and 4 bases at J, leaving 5 bases unmatched. The CDR3 has 15 amino acids. CDR3 coding DNA: TGTGCCAGCAGCTCCACTAGCGGGAGTTTAGAGACCCAGTACTTC. This translates into CASSSTSGSLETQYF.

The rearrangement joins TRBV5-1 to TRBJ1-2; D unclear. Per the germline V gene, CDR1 is SGHRS and CDR2 is YFSETQ. The CDR3 sequence is 13 residues long. V was clipped by 0 bases and J by 3 bases, with 6 bases between them. This CDR3 reads CASSLAPHYGYTF. The CDR3 coding sequence is TGCGCCAGCAGCTTGGCCCCTCACTATGGCTACACCTTC. Drawing the rest from reference TRBV5-1 and TRBJ1-2, the complete variable domain is KAGVTQTPRYLIKTRGQQVTLSCSPISGHRSVSWYQQTPGQGLQFLFEYFSETQRNKGNFPGRFSGRQFSNSRSEMNVSTLELGDSALYLCASSLAPHYGYTFGSGTRLTVV.

The chain is built from TRBV5-6 and TRBJ2-7; D gene uncertain. The CDR3 spans 16 residues. V was trimmed by 1 base and J by 1 base, leaving 15 bases between them. Germline values: CDR1 SGHDT, CDR2 YYEEEE. The CDR3 here is CASSLRTASRSYEQYF. Here the CDR3 DNA reads TGTGCCAGCAGCTTGAGAACGGCTAGTAGGTCCTACGAGCAGTACTTC.